This T cell receptor beta chain was identified in a study of CD8 T cells in ankylosing spondylitis. Using its own MiXCR run on the 5' RACE reads, TCRdb lists one record per CDR3 protein. Of nearly 250,000 distinct CDR3 sequences in the sample, roughly 32% were seen once. Study results and limitations: Previously reported in reactive arthritis synovial fluid and blood were some of the motif variants.

In germline, CDR1 is DFQATT, CDR2 SNEGSKA (reference sequence). The ends were cut back, 6 bases at V and 3 bases at J, with 15 bases in the middle. The CDR3 consists of 13 residues. This clonotype was seen at least ten times. Antigen: not known. The sequence was collected from a male donor with ankylosing spondylitis or in good health (not recorded which). J is TRBJ2-7 and V is TRBV20-1, with D perhaps assigned TRBD1 or TRBD2 (5 bases each). The sequencing input was blood, either unsorted or a sorted T cell fraction (not recorded which). CDR3 bases: TGCAGTGCCCCGGGGCGCGAAGGCTACGAGCAGTACTTC. Protein product: CSAPGREGYEQYF.